The 10 T cell receptor beta chains in this list originate from one sample, sequenced in a study of PD-L1 blockade in urothelial cancer (dated by TCRdb to 2016 to 2017). The sample's time point label, decoded: pretreatment peripheral blood. Receptor libraries were prepared by the immunoSEQ multiplex PCR assay. TCRdb stores this immuneACCESS table with in-frame sequences only. Part of the clones is absent; in the studies checked, under half of the shortfall reflects unresolved V genes, and no reason is known for the rest. Counted in this sample were approximately 63,000 clones; roughly four fifths of them appeared once. The top ten constitute around 1.5% of the sample. The source material was PBMCs, sampled around atezolizumab (anti-PD-L1) treatment. All receptors come from a man in his sixties or seventies with urothelial cancer.

V usage is TRBV11-2 and J usage is TRBJ2-7; TRBD1 agrees at 8 bases. The CDR3 length is 14 residues. V trimming: 2 bases; J trimming: 6 bases; junction bases outside the gene matches: 6. Germline V CDR1 and CDR2: SGHAT, FQNNGV. CDR3 loop: CASSLRTGRFEQYF. As DNA, the CDR3 is TGTGCCAGCAGCTTACGGACAGGGCGATTCGAGCAGTACTTC.

This CDR3 is CASSSRTGGADTQYF. CDR3 in DNA: TGTGCCAGCAGCTCTAGGACAGGGGGAGCGGATACGCAGTATTTT. The chain employs TRBV11-3 and TRBJ2-3; 10 bases are shared with TRBD1. V dropped 4 bases and J dropped 6; count of bases not matched to a gene: 7. Germline V gives CDR1 SGHNT, CDR2 YENEEA. This CDR3 contains 15 residues.

The chain links TRBV9 to TRBJ2-1; D is possibly TRBD2 (5 bases). This CDR3 spans 15 amino acids. V lost 0 bases, J lost 7 bases, and 14 bases lay in between. Germline CDR1 reads SGDLS; CDR2 reads YYNGEE. CDR3: CASSVAGNLGNEQFF. CDR3 sequence (DNA): TGTGCCAGCAGCGTAGCCGGGAACCTCGGGAATGAGCAGTTCTTC.

The V call is TRBV5-1, the J call TRBJ2-1, with D unresolved. CDR1 is SGHRS and CDR2 is YFSETQ in the germline V gene. There are 15 residues in the CDR3. V shed 4 bases and J shed 0 bases, with 11 bases lying between them. The CDR3 protein is CASSGVGSSYNEQFF. Written as DNA, the CDR3 is TGCGCCAGCAGCGGAGTCGGAAGCTCCTACAATGAGCAGTTCTTC.

The chain combines TRBV15 with TRBJ2-7; 8 nucleotides align to TRBD1. Unmatched junction bases numbered 8, after V lost 0 bases and J lost 13 bases. This CDR3 is 13 amino acids long. CDR1 LNHNV and CDR2 YYDKDF come from the germline V gene (reference sequence). The CDR3 sequence is CATSRDSGTGHYF. The CDR3 DNA follows: TGTGCCACCAGCAGAGATTCAGGGACAGGACATTACTTC.

The chain is built from TRBV2 and TRBJ1-4; TRBD1 is a possible D gene (6 bases). V was pared by 7 bases and J by 7 bases, with 16 bases between. Germline CDR1 and CDR2: SNHLY and FYNNEI. The CDR3 contains 14 residues. The CDR3 loop reads CASTIQGLREKLFF. In DNA form, the CDR3 reads TGTGCCAGCACTATACAGGGTCTCCGTGAAAAACTGTTTTTT.

This chain joins TRBV14 and TRBJ2-3, with 8 bases aligning to TRBD2. Germline V lookup: CDR1 SGHDN, CDR2 FVKESK. The CDR3 runs 16 residues. The V segment lost 5 bases and the J segment 6 bases; nucleotides outside the gene matches: 13. CDR3 DNA sequence: TGTGCCAGCAGCTCTCCCGGGACTAGAAAGCCTGATACGCAGTATTTT. Protein: CASSSPGTRKPDTQYF.

The gene calls are TRBV5-1 and TRBJ1-2; the match to TRBD1 covers 9 bases. Trimming cost V 3 bases and J 7 bases; bases outside gene matches: 1. Germline CDR1 and CDR2: SGHRS and YFSETQ. The CDR3 runs 12 residues. The DNA of the CDR3 is TGCGCCAGCAGCTGGACAGGGGTTGGCTACACCTTC. Translated: CASSWTGVGYTF.

The rearrangement joins TRBV28 to TRBJ2-7; 10 bases fit TRBD2. CDR1 and CDR2 from the germline V gene are MDHEN and SYDVKM. Losses at the gene ends were 4 bases for V and 4 bases for J; bases not matched to a gene: 13. CDR3 length equals 17 residues. CDR3 coding DNA: TGTGCCAGCAGTTCTCATAGGCTAGCGGGAGTCGGGTACGAGCAGTACTTC. This translates into CASSSHRLAGVGYEQYF.

The chain is built from TRBV5-1 and TRBJ1-1; D possibly corresponds to TRBD1 (5 bases). V lost 6 bases and J 0 bases, leaving 9 bases between the germline ends. The CDR3 runs to 13 residues. Germline V CDR1 and CDR2: SGHRS, YFSETQ. CDR3 in amino acids: CASTTELNTEAFF. CDR3 DNA sequence: TGCGCCAGCACGACAGAGCTGAACACTGAAGCTTTCTTT.